This passage covers 2 T cell receptor beta chains from one sample sequenced in a study of blood T cell repertoires in COVID-19. Repertoires were generated with immunoSEQ multiplex PCR, while TCRdb's copy carries only in-frame clones and drops some. The sample has over 90,000 clones, around 92% seen once. The specimen sequenced was peripheral blood. The source is a man between 18 and 29 years old with acute or convalescent COVID-19.

The rearrangement links TRBV19 to TRBJ1-5; TRBD1 matches at 8 bases. The CDR3 is 15 amino acids. Per germline, CDR1 LNHDA and CDR2 SQIVND (reference sequence). V lost 3 bases and J lost 3; bases outside the gene matches: 4. The CDR3, as DNA: TGTGCCAGTAGTATCGTGGGACAGGACAATCAGCCCCAGCATTTT. Its translation is CASSIVGQDNQPQHF.

The rearrangement uses TRBV6-5 and TRBJ2-7; 8 nucleotides match TRBD2. The V and J ends lost 7 bases and 3 bases, in that order; junction bases with no gene match: 5. The CDR3 contains 13 residues. Per the germline V gene, CDR1 is MNHEY and CDR2 is SVGAGI. This chain's CDR3 is CASTGGGNYEQYF. The DNA of the CDR3 is TGTGCCAGCACCGGGGGGGGGAACTACGAGCAGTACTTC.